Following are 4 T cell receptor beta chains from one sample sequenced in a study. MiXCR was run by TCRdb on the 5' RACE reads, yielding one entry per CDR3 protein. The sample has 62,000 or so distinct CDR3 sequences; about 20% are singletons. The sequenced material came from memory CD4+ T cells sorted from a lymph node. Specified subset: memory CD4+ T cells, CD4+CD45RO+CD25-. All receptors derive from a female donor with breast cancer.

This clonotype occurred a few times. The V gene is TRBV7-3, the J gene TRBJ1-2; the D gene is possibly TRBD1 (6 bases). The V gene lost 4 bases and the J gene lost 1 base, with 16 bases spanning the gap. The length of the CDR3 is 16 residues. Germline CDR1 is SGHTA and CDR2 is FQGTGA. Written as DNA, the CDR3 is TGTGCCAGCAGCTCCCGCGGGGCGGACAGTAACTATGGCTACACCTTC. Its translation: CASSSRGADSNYGYTF.

V usage is TRBV6-1 and J usage is TRBJ1-5; D unresolved. Trimming left V 4 bases short and J 5 bases short, with 6 bases between. CDR1 and CDR2 from the germline V gene are MNHNS and SASEGT. CDR3 length: 12 amino acids. DNA for the CDR3: TGTGCCAGCAGTGTTCCGTATCAGCCCCAGCATTTT. Its translation: CASSVPYQPQHF.

This clonotype was seen more than once but under ten times. The chain links TRBV5-1 to TRBJ2-1; TRBD1 is a possible D gene (7 bases). V was trimmed by 0 bases and J by 9 bases, leaving 16 bases between them. The CDR3 totals 15 residues. Germline values: CDR1 SGHRS, CDR2 YFSETQ. DNA of the CDR3: TGCGCCAGCAGCTTGGATTCGACAGGGACTGTTGAGCAGTTCTTC. It is translated as CASSLDSTGTVEQFF.

The chain carries TRBV7-2 and TRBJ2-7, with D perhaps TRBD1 (6 bases). With 3 bases removed from V and 0 bases from J, the gap between germline ends came to 15 bases. CDR1 and CDR2 from the germline V gene are SGHTA and FQGNSA. CDR3 length: 16 amino acids. CDR3 sequence: CASSFSGADSSYEQYF. In nucleotides, the CDR3 is TGTGCCAGCAGCTTTAGTGGGGCGGACAGCTCCTACGAGCAGTACTTC.